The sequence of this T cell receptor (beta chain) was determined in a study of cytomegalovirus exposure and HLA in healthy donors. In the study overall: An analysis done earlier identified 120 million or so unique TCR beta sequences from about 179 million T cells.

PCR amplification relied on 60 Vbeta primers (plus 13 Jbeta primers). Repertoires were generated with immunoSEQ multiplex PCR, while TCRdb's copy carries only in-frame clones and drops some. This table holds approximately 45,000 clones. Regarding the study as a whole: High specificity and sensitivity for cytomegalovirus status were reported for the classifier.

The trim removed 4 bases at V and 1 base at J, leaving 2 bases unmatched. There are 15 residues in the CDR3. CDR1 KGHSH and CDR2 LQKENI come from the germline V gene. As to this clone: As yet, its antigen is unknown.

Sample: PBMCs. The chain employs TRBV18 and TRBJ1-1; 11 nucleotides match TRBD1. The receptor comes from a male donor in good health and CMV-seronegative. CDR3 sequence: CASSRGTGGNTEAFF. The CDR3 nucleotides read TGTGCCAGCTCACGAGGGACAGGGGGGAACACTGAAGCTTTCTTT.